This entry features one T cell receptor beta chain sequence. No antigen is known for it. Qualities for individual bases were not recorded, and no much larger clone is one base off. The CDR3, from cysteine to phenylalanine, totals 16 residues. Only the CDR3 DNA is retained, 48 bases long and in frame from the first base. The germline V and J ends show losses of 5 bases and 2 bases respectively, and no gene match explains 7 bases of the junction. The germline V gene (reference sequence) sets CDR1 to LNHDA and CDR2 to SQIVND. Libraries of naive CD8 T cells were generated from roughly 18,000 to 920,000 sorted cells, with 10%, 30% or 50% of the purified RNA used. On a BD FACSAria II, naive CD8 T cells were FACS-sorted as CD8+CD4-CCR7+CD45RA+ and collected into RLT Plus buffer. To test detection sensitivity, Jurkat RNA equal to ten TCR copies was added to samples of about 19,000-1,100,000 naive CD8 T cells. CD8 T cells were enriched using RosetteSep CD8+ T Cell Enrichment Cocktail and Ficoll-Paque, and the enriched cells then underwent ACK red cell lysis.

The data were obtained in a study of molecular identifiers for immune sequencing clone quantification (dated by TCRdb to between 2017 and 2018). About the study as a whole: In a replicate experiment, RNA from around 20,000 or 100,000 naive CD8 T cells was split into five aliquots, four of which were sequenced. This methods study benchmarked molecular-identifier clustering-based TCR repertoire sequencing (MIDCIRS) and TCR RNA copy counting, using CD8 T cells to do so. The paper's findings and limits, for the study overall: When barcode sub-clustering was omitted, TCR diversity was inflated by chimeric consensus sequences, with chimeras reaching as high as 47%. In CMV-specific effector cells, clones with more than 20 RNA copies accounted for over 99% of molecules, whereas in naive cells such clones accounted for under 1%. The naive libraries included spiked-in Jurkat TCR RNA (around nine copies' worth), and this Jurkat TCR RNA is not part of the donor repertoire. The sizes of highly expanded clones could end up underestimated when identical TCR molecules share a barcode. Spiked-in Jurkat TCR RNA equivalent to a single cell was reported to be detectable even among 750,000 to 1,000,000 naive CD8 T cells. Modeling estimated roughly 3 recovered TCR RNA copies per cell, compared with about 10 by digital PCR, which implies about 30% capture efficiency.

Libraries were constructed by PCR. The instrument given in TCRdb is Illumina HiSeq 4000. Bulk TCR libraries were generated as previously described, with the TCR primers listed in Table S5 used. Purification of total RNA was performed with the Qiagen AllPrep DNA/RNA kit. Before analysis, reads from multiple sequencing runs of the same library were pooled. The authors' analysis ran thus. Reads were retained only if their TCR constant sequence matched exactly, and those retained reads were trimmed to 150 nt and grouped according to their 12-nt molecular barcodes. Reads in each barcode group were sub-clustered using a 15% Levenshtein threshold, and a quality-weighted consensus sequence was built for each RNA molecule. Non-functional sequences were excluded, and lower-count sequences lying one edit away from another sequence were also excluded. Based on a fit of two negative binomial distributions, barcode sub-clusters having less than 20% of the maximum read count were discarded. Starting from the raw public reads, TCRdb applied fastp trimming at Q25, assembled clones with MiXCR and retained in-frame beta chains. Under each unique CDR3 protein, matching rows form one entry showing the most common genes and DNA. The V and J calls follow TCRdb's processing rather than the paper's. Present in this sample are 550,000 to 750,000 distinct CDR3 sequences, about 20% of which were seen just once. The top ten hold roughly 0.83% of the sample.

Material for sequencing was naive CD8+ T cells from blood, with Jurkat cell RNA spiked in. In light of the paper, this sample's cell subset or site label describes: FACS-sorted CD8+CD4-CCR7+CD45RA+ naive T cells. The chain employs TRBV19 and TRBJ2-2; 8 of the junction bases match TRBD1. This receptor was taken from a human donor in good health. Some libraries in this study had Jurkat cell RNA spiked in. CDR3 protein: CASSPRTGLNTGELFF. The bases read TGTGCCAGTAGTCCGCGGACAGGGCTAAACACCGGGGAGCTGTTTTTT.